This entry lists 16 T cell receptor beta chains sequenced from one sample in a study of spatial heterogeneity in lung cancer. Study-wide results and caveats: Mutation counts in tumors were tracked by counts of expanded intratumoral alpha and beta TCRs.

TCRdb fed the 5' RACE reads into MiXCR, producing one record per CDR3 protein. The sample comprises approximately 20,000 distinct CDR3 sequences, roughly 7% of which are singletons, and around 20% rests with the top ten. This sample's time point: sample taken at primary tumor resection. Antigens for these TCRs are unknown. This material consisted of lung tumor tissue, taken at surgery. The receptors shown here come from a female donor with early-stage non-small cell lung cancer.

This clonotype was detected ten times or more. CDR3 DNA sequence: TGTGCCAGCAGCTTAATTAGCGGGGGGGCCGACACCGGGGAGCTGTTTTTT. Its translation: CASSLISGGADTGELFF. The rearrangement links TRBV7-8 to TRBJ2-2, with 11 bases identical to TRBD2. The CDR3 is 17 amino acids. The germline gives CDR1 SGHVS, CDR2 FQNEAQ. The junction had 5 bases not matched to a gene; V was cut back by 2 bases and J by 3 bases.

This clonotype was observed at least ten times. This chain uses TRBV5-1 with TRBJ2-7; D is possibly TRBD1 or TRBD2 (5 bases each). Deletions cut 2 bases from V and 0 bases from J, with 9 bases between. CDR3 size: 14 residues. The germline V gene has CDR1 SGHRS and CDR2 YFSETQ. CDR3 protein: CASSFRDGSYEQYF. The DNA for the CDR3 is TGCGCCAGCAGCTTCCGGGACGGCTCCTACGAGCAGTACTTC.

This clonotype was seen only a few times. At one boundary the junction diverges from the germline segment, which might be a read error. This chain uses TRBV15 with TRBJ2-4, with 8 positions matching TRBD1. Germline values: CDR1 LNHNV, CDR2 YYDKDF (reference sequence). CDR3 size: 18 residues. The CDR3 nucleotides are TGTGCCACCAGCAGGGCTTCGACAGGGGAGCCAGCCAAAAACATTCAGTACTTT. Translating it yields CATSRASTGEPAKNIQYF.

This chain uses TRBV7-9 with TRBJ1-1; 7 nucleotides match TRBD1. With 1 base clipped from V and 3 bases from J, the junction kept 2 bases outside the gene matches. CDR3 length: 14 residues. From germline, CDR1 is SEHNR and CDR2 FQNEAQ (reference sequence). The CDR3 DNA reads as TGTGCCAGCAGCTTAGACAGGGGCTACACTGAAGCTTTCTTT. It yields the protein CASSLDRGYTEAFF.

This clonotype was detected many times. This chain uses TRBV5-6 with TRBJ2-3, with 7 positions matching TRBD1. Trimming at V came to 5 bases and at J to 6 bases, leaving 18 bases not matched to a gene. The germline CDR1 and CDR2 sequences are SGHDT and YYEEEE. The CDR3 spans 17 residues. The CDR3 reads CASRSRRLGTEGDTQYF. CDR3 DNA sequence: TGTGCCAGCAGAAGTCGAAGGCTAGGGACAGAAGGTGATACGCAGTATTTT.

This clonotype was seen ten or more times. The chain couples TRBV20-1 to TRBJ1-2; D gene uncertain. V was cut by 0 bases and J by 6 bases, with 14 bases left in between. This CDR3 comprises 14 residues. CDR1 is DFQATT and CDR2 is SNEGSKA in the germline V gene (reference sequence). CDR3 protein: CSARDHSGVDGYTF. In nucleotides, the CDR3 is TGCAGTGCTAGAGATCACAGTGGGGTTGATGGCTACACCTTC.

This clonotype was seen at least ten times. The V call is TRBV12-3 or TRBV12-4, the J call TRBJ2-7; 7 nucleotides line up with TRBD1. CDR3 size: 13 residues. Losses at the gene ends were 6 bases for V and 7 bases for J; bases not matched to a gene: 9. CDR3 nucleotide sequence: TGTGCCAGCAGCCTTGCGACAGGGCGGGAGCAGTACTTC. It specifies CASSLATGREQYF.

This clonotype was detected ten times or more. The CDR3 loop is CASSYWGEAFF. DNA of the CDR3: TGTGCCAGCAGTTACTGGGGAGAAGCTTTCTTT. The chain combines TRBV6-2 or TRBV6-3 with TRBJ1-1; D is unresolved. In germline, CDR1 is MNHEY, CDR2 SVGEGT. Between the trimmed V and J ends, which lost 1 base and 8 bases, there was a span of 5 bases. This CDR3 comprises 11 residues.

This clonotype has a count of ten or more. The V and J genes are TRBV25-1 and TRBJ1-3; D might be TRBD1 (5 bases). Per germline, CDR1 MGHDK and CDR2 SYGVNS. The CDR3 sequence is 14 residues long. Trimming took off 6 bases at V and 0 bases at J, with 9 bases between the two ends. Written as DNA, the CDR3 is TGTGCCAGCAGGGGGGACGGCTCTGGAAACACCATATATTTT. Translation gives CASRGDGSGNTIYF.

The chain couples TRBV10-3 to TRBJ2-3, with a weak D call TRBD2 (7 bases). The V and J ends lost 0 bases and 1 base respectively, with 11 bases between them. The V gene's germline CDR1 is ENHRY and CDR2 SYGVKD. There are 16 residues in the CDR3. CDR3 nucleotide sequence: TGTGCCATCAGTGAGTCTACAGGGAGGGGCACAGATACGCAGTATTTT. Encoded protein: CAISESTGRGTDTQYF.

This clonotype was counted ten times or more. The genes are TRBV11-2 and TRBJ1-2, with D hard to call. V was clipped by 1 base and J by 5 bases, with 5 bases between them. The CDR3 contains 12 residues. Germline CDR1 SGHAT, CDR2 FQNNGV. The CDR3 loop reads CASSLADYGYTF. The CDR3 DNA is TGTGCCAGCAGCTTAGCGGATTATGGCTACACCTTC.

This clonotype was counted ten times or more. The chain is built from TRBV28 and TRBJ2-7; 9 bases agree with TRBD2. The CDR3 consists of 14 residues. Looked up from germline, CDR1 is MDHEN and CDR2 is SYDVKM. V dropped 2 bases and J dropped 9; count of bases not matched to a gene: 8. CDR3 region: CASSLRAGGLGQYF. The CDR3 DNA reads TGTGCCAGCAGTTTAAGAGCGGGGGGCCTGGGGCAGTACTTC.

This clonotype appeared many times. The chain combines TRBV28 with TRBJ1-1; D is unclear. Per germline, CDR1 MDHEN and CDR2 SYDVKM. Trimming removed 5 bases from V and 1 base from J, with 11 bases in between. CDR3 size: 14 residues. CDR3 coding DNA: TGTGCCAGCAGTCCCCTCGGGAGGAACACTGAAGCTTTCTTT. As protein: CASSPLGRNTEAFF.

The chain employs TRBV3-1 and TRBJ1-5; D unclear. Per the germline V gene, CDR1 is LGHDT and CDR2 is YNNKEL (reference sequence). V was shortened by 6 bases and J by 2 bases, with 14 bases between the two germline ends. The CDR3 covers 15 residues. The CDR3 DNA sequence: TGTGCCAGCAGTCACGATCCCCGAGGCAATCAGCCCCAGCATTTT. Amino acids: CASSHDPRGNQPQHF.

This clonotype was seen a few times. The chain has TRBV11-2 and TRBJ2-1; 13 bases match TRBD2. Germline CDR1 and CDR2: SGHAT and FQNNGV. V lost 6 bases and J lost 5; bases outside the gene matches: 7. This CDR3 spans 16 amino acids. The CDR3 protein is CASRHGTSGKNNEQFF. DNA for the CDR3: TGTGCCAGCAGACACGGGACTAGCGGGAAGAACAATGAGCAGTTCTTC.

This chain uses TRBV5-6 with TRBJ2-1, with no clear D. The CDR3 is 15 residues long. CDR1 and CDR2 (germline): SGHDT, YYEEEE. V lost 4 bases and J lost 0, with 11 bases in between. The CDR3 DNA reads TGTGCCAGCAGCCCCGGCTATTTCTCCTACAATGAGCAGTTCTTC. Protein product: CASSPGYFSYNEQFF.